One sample yielded the 16 T cell receptor beta chains listed below, sequenced in a study of CD8 T cells in ankylosing spondylitis. TCRdb reprocessed the 5' RACE reads with MiXCR, giving one entry per CDR3 protein. The sample lists around 88,000 distinct CDR3 sequences, about 9% seen once, with about 4.6% in the top ten. Input material: blood, either unsorted or a sorted T cell fraction (not recorded which). The receptors were gathered from a male donor with ankylosing spondylitis or in good health (not recorded which).

This clonotype was picked up many times. V gene TRBV13 combines with J gene TRBJ2-1; D call uncertain. V lost 5 bases, J lost 4 bases, and 15 bases lay in between. Germline CDR1 and CDR2: PRHDT and FYEKMQ (reference sequence). The CDR3 runs to 15 residues. The CDR3 is CASSNIHMGYNEQFF. The CDR3 region has the DNA TGTGCCAGCAGCAACATCCATATGGGATACAATGAGCAGTTCTTC. The variable domain in full, with the rest retrieved from reference TRBV13 and TRBJ2-1, is AAGVIQSPRHLIKEKRETATLKCYPIPRHDTVYWYQQGPGQDPQFLISFYEKMQSDKGSIPDRFSAQQFSDYHSELNMSSLELGDSALYFCASSNIHMGYNEQFFGPGTRLTVL.

This clonotype was detected a few times. The chain is built from TRBV7-8 and TRBJ2-2, with D unresolved. This CDR3 spans 16 amino acids. The ends were cut back, 4 bases at V and 1 base at J, with 13 bases in the middle. Germline loops: CDR1 SGHVS, CDR2 FQNEAQ. The CDR3: CASSYKITKNTGELFF. The CDR3, as DNA: TGTGCCAGCAGCTATAAAATAACAAAGAACACCGGGGAGCTGTTTTTT.

In its sample, this clonotype was seen many times. The J gene is TRBJ2-3, the V gene TRBV29-1; D not resolved. This CDR3 has 14 amino acids. The germline CDR1 and CDR2 sequences are SQVTM and ANQGSEA. Trimming stripped 8 bases from V and 1 base from J, with 16 bases between. CDR3 DNA sequence: TGCAGCCCCCGGACGCCGGTGGGCACAGATACGCAGTATTTT. Amino acid sequence: CSPRTPVGTDTQYF.

The chain couples TRBV7-3 to TRBJ2-1; TRBD2 matches at 8 bases. Germline values: CDR1 SGHTA, CDR2 FQGTGA. The CDR3 runs to 15 residues. V dropped 4 bases and J dropped 5; count of bases not matched to a gene: 7. The CDR3 DNA is TGTGCCAGCAGCTCAATCGGGGGGGTTAACAATGAGCAGTTCTTC. This codes for CASSSIGGVNNEQFF.

This clonotype was seen many times. The gene calls are TRBV5-1 and TRBJ1-1; TRBD1 might be the D (6 bases). The germline gives CDR1 SGHRS, CDR2 YFSETQ. The CDR3 extends over 14 amino acids. V was shortened by 4 bases and J by 2 bases, with 12 bases between the two germline ends. CDR3 sequence (DNA): TGCGCCAGCAGCCCCCGGACAGAAAACACTGAAGCTTTCTTT. Encoded protein: CASSPRTENTEAFF.

In its sample, this clonotype was seen many times. The chain links TRBV29-1 to TRBJ2-7; D not resolved. The CDR3 extends over 11 amino acids. Germline assignment: CDR1 SQVTM and CDR2 ANQGSEA. Trimming left V 2 bases short and J 4 bases short, with 6 bases between. The CDR3, as DNA: TGCAGCGTTGAAAACAGATACGAGCAGTACTTC. Translating gives CSVENRYEQYF.

J is TRBJ2-7 and V is TRBV2; no clear D gene. The germline CDR1 and CDR2 sequences are SNHLY and FYNNEI. The CDR3 extends over 14 amino acids. Trimming removed 2 bases at V and 0 bases at J, with 8 bases between. The CDR3, as DNA: TGTGCCAGCAGTGAACAGCCACCCTCCTACGAGCAGTACTTC. Its protein product is CASSEQPPSYEQYF.

This clonotype was detected many times. The chain joins TRBV14 to TRBJ1-3; D ambiguous. The V end was cut by 1 base, the J end by 7 bases, with 8 bases between. CDR1 is SGHDN and CDR2 is FVKESK in the germline V gene. The CDR3 has 13 residues. CDR3 protein: CASSQADGNTIYF. The CDR3 region has the DNA TGTGCCAGCAGCCAAGCTGATGGGAACACCATATATTTT.

The table lists this clonotype with many counts. The gene calls are TRBV5-1 and TRBJ1-1, with D tentatively TRBD1 (6 bases). V was cut by 0 bases and J by 1 base, with 10 bases left in between. The CDR3 covers 15 residues. Germline assignment: CDR1 SGHRS and CDR2 YFSETQ. The CDR3: CASSLAGRGNTEAFF. The CDR3 region has the DNA TGCGCCAGCAGCTTGGCGGGCAGGGGGAACACTGAAGCTTTCTTT.

This clonotype was picked up many times. V usage is TRBV10-2 and J usage is TRBJ2-7; perhaps TRBD1 as D (6 bases). Trimming stripped 3 bases from V and 0 bases from J, with 9 bases between. CDR3 length: 14 amino acids. Germline CDR1 WSHSY, CDR2 SAAADI. In nucleotides, the CDR3 is TGCGCCAGCAGTGACGGACAGAGCTCCTACGAGCAGTACTTC. As protein: CASSDGQSSYEQYF.

This clonotype was detected ten times or more. The rearrangement uses TRBV24-1 and TRBJ2-1; D gene unclear. The CDR3 is 16 amino acids. Germline loops: CDR1 KGHDR, CDR2 SFDVKD. V lost 4 bases to trimming and J lost 4 bases, with 16 bases between them. DNA of the CDR3: TGTGCCACCAGTGAGGCTACTCGTAACCTGTACAATGAGCAGTTCTTC. The encoded protein is CATSEATRNLYNEQFF.

This clonotype has at least ten counts. CDR3 coding DNA: TGCGCCAGCAGCCAAGCCCCGACGCAGGTGAACTATGGCTACACCTTC. Translation gives CASSQAPTQVNYGYTF. The rearrangement uses TRBV4-1 and TRBJ1-2; D unresolved. This CDR3 region has 16 residues. The germline V and J ends were trimmed by 1 base and 2 bases, with 14 bases remaining between them. Germline V lookup: CDR1 MGHRA, CDR2 YSYEKL.

The sample holds many counts of this clonotype. The chain has TRBV20-1 and TRBJ1-1, with D perhaps matching TRBD1 (6 bases). Germline V gene lookup returns CDR1 DFQATT and CDR2 SNEGSKA (reference sequence). Trimming removed 6 bases at V and 2 bases at J, with 16 bases between. The length of the CDR3 is 14 residues. This CDR3 reads CSAPGQLLNTEAFF. CDR3 sequence (DNA): TGCAGTGCCCCGGGACAACTGTTAAACACTGAAGCTTTCTTT.

This clonotype has at least ten counts. The gene calls are TRBV28 and TRBJ2-3; D unresolved. V shed 3 bases and J shed 2 bases, with 9 bases lying between them. Germline V CDR1 and CDR2: MDHEN, SYDVKM. This CDR3 comprises 14 residues. CDR3 sequence: CASSFLADTDTQYF. For the CDR3, the DNA is TGTGCCAGCAGTTTCCTGGCAGACACAGATACGCAGTATTTT.

This clonotype was seen ten or more times. The rearrangement joins TRBV3-1 to TRBJ2-5; D call uncertain. The CDR3 totals 14 residues. Per germline, CDR1 LGHDT and CDR2 YNNKEL (reference sequence). The germline V and J ends were trimmed by 1 base and 2 bases, with 8 bases remaining between them. CDR3 in DNA: TGTGCCAGCAGCCAAGTAGGACGGCAAGAGACCCAGTACTTC. The encoded protein is CASSQVGRQETQYF.

This clonotype was seen many times. The rearrangement joins TRBV7-9 to TRBJ1-3; 9 nucleotides agree with TRBD1. This CDR3 is built from 15 residues. Unmatched junction bases numbered 4, after V lost 6 bases and J lost 1 base. Germline V gene lookup returns CDR1 SEHNR and CDR2 FQNEAQ (reference sequence). The CDR3 sequence: CASRTGTGSGNTIYF. The CDR3 DNA reads as TGTGCCAGCAGGACAGGGACAGGGTCTGGAAACACCATATATTTT.